This is a list of T cell receptor beta chains from one sample in a study of T-cell reconstitution after alpha-beta-depleted transplantation in children. Each CDR3 protein is one row after TCRdb ran MiXCR on the PCR reads. The sample consists of approximately 99,000 distinct CDR3 sequences, about 6.5% of them appearing once. Specimen: PBMCs, mostly from graft donor cells, collected 360 days after TCRalphabeta/CD19-depleted stem cell transplant. The receptors derive from a male patient aged 2-15 years who had a stem cell transplant for acute lymphoblastic leukemia, so the T cells may come from the graft donor. CDR3s include the opening cysteine and the closing phenylalanine or tryptophan. The D gene is left open where the match is weak. Some rows have no size entry. The others give once, few or many, or a class for an expanded clone.

CDR3 | DNA | size | J | V | D
CASSEFLGLRGQRESQHF | TGTGCCAGCAGTGAATTTTTGGGATTGCGGGGGCAAAGGGAGTCCCAGCATTTT | many | TRBJ1-5 | TRBV2 | NA
CASSFNYIYEQYF | TGTGCCAGCAGTTTCAACTACATCTACGAGCAGTACTTC | many | TRBJ2-7 | TRBV27 | NA
CASSSTGYIPYEQYF | TGTGCCAGCAGTTCCACAGGGTACATTCCCTACGAGCAGTACTTC | many | TRBJ2-7 | TRBV7-2 | NA
CASSANRNEQFF | TGTGCCAGCAGCGCCAACCGGAATGAGCAGTTCTTC | many | TRBJ2-1 | TRBV12-3/TRBV12-4 | NA
CASRLAGTYEQYF | TGTGCCAGCCGACTAGCGGGGACCTACGAGCAGTACTTC | many | TRBJ2-7 | TRBV15 | TRBD2
CASSMSPGNQPQHF | TGTGCCAGCTCTATGAGTCCGGGAAATCAGCCCCAGCATTTT | few | TRBJ1-5 | TRBV7-6 | NA
CASRRAGTDEQYF | TGCGCCAGCAGGAGGGCAGGGACGGACGAGCAGTACTTC | many | TRBJ2-7 | TRBV5-1 | NA
CASSNPVTGLHEQYF | TGTGCCAGCAGCAACCCCGTGACAGGGTTGCACGAGCAGTACTTC | NA | TRBJ2-7 | TRBV7-9 | TRBD1
CASSPRTGGYYEQYF | TGTGCCAGCTCACCAAGGACAGGGGGCTACTACGAGCAGTACTTC | few | TRBJ2-7 | TRBV18 | TRBD1
CSASTGFYEQYF | TGCAGTGCTAGTACAGGGTTCTACGAGCAGTACTTC | many | TRBJ2-7 | TRBV20-1 | NA
CASSIRGEQFF | TGTGCCAGCAGCATCAGAGGTGAGCAGTTCTTC | many | TRBJ2-1 | TRBV7-9 | NA
CASSLIASGAGETQYF | TGTGCCAGCAGTTTAATTGCTAGCGGGGCGGGAGAGACCCAGTACTTC | NA | TRBJ2-5 | TRBV12-3/TRBV12-4 | TRBD2
CASSPGQVISYNEQFF | TGCGCCAGCAGCCCCGGACAGGTTATCTCCTACAATGAGCAGTTCTTC | NA | TRBJ2-1 | TRBV5-1 | TRBD1
CASSPTSPIEQYF | TGTGCCAGCAGCCCGACTAGCCCCATCGAGCAGTACTTC | many | TRBJ2-7 | TRBV3-1 | TRBD2
CASSRPGYGYTF | TGTGCCAGCAGCCGCCCGGGGTATGGCTACACCTTC | many | TRBJ1-2 | TRBV7-3 | NA
CAISKLAGGTDTQYF | TGTGCCATCAGCAAACTAGCGGGAGGAACAGATACGCAGTATTTT | many | TRBJ2-3 | TRBV10-3 | TRBD2
CASSLALAGGLDTQYF | TGTGCCAGCAGCTTAGCACTAGCGGGAGGATTAGATACGCAGTATTTT | many | TRBJ2-3 | TRBV7-2 | TRBD2
CSDSDVLSYEQYF | TGCAGCGATTCGGATGTGCTATCCTACGAGCAGTACTTC | many | TRBJ2-7 | TRBV20-1 | NA
CASSPYGTGFSGYEQYF | TGTGCCAGCTCACCATACGGGACAGGGTTTTCGGGCTACGAGCAGTACTTC | many | TRBJ2-7 | TRBV18 | TRBD1
CASSFRTSGSTDTQYF | TGTGCCAGCAGCTTTCGGACTAGCGGCAGCACAGATACGCAGTATTTT | many | TRBJ2-3 | TRBV7-9 | TRBD2
CASSEWDRHNEQFF | TGTGCCAGCAGTGAATGGGACAGGCACAATGAGCAGTTCTTC | many | TRBJ2-1 | TRBV25-1 | TRBD1
CATSRERGLDRTQYF | TGTGCCACCAGCAGAGAGCGGGGACTAGATCGGACCCAGTACTTC | many | TRBJ2-5 | TRBV15 | TRBD2
CSVDRLAGGPELFF | TGCAGCGTTGACCGACTAGCAGGAGGACCGGAGCTGTTTTTT | many | TRBJ2-2 | TRBV29-1 | TRBD2
CASSLLPGGVRYEQYF | TGTGCCAGCAGCTTACTCCCGGGGGGGGTCCGCTACGAGCAGTACTTC | few | TRBJ2-7 | TRBV7-9 | TRBD2
CASSKALSREGANEKLFF | TGTGCCAGCAGCAAAGCGCTTTCCAGGGAGGGAGCTAATGAAAAACTGTTTTTT | few | TRBJ1-4 | TRBV21-1 | NA
CASSLGTGRQYF | TGTGCCAGCAGTTTGGGGACAGGCCGGCAGTACTTC | many | TRBJ2-7 | TRBV27 | TRBD1
CASSASGRAHYNEQFF | TGTGCCAGCAGCGCTAGCGGGAGGGCTCACTACAATGAGCAGTTCTTC | many | TRBJ2-1 | TRBV9 | TRBD2
CSAILIRDSFSGANVLTF | TGCAGCGCGATTCTGATCCGGGACAGCTTCTCTGGGGCCAACGTCCTGACTTTC | many | TRBJ2-6 | TRBV29-1 | TRBD1
CASTRPGQGNTEAFF | TGTGCCAGCACCCGACCAGGACAGGGGAACACTGAAGCTTTCTTT | NA | TRBJ1-1 | TRBV6-5 | TRBD1
CASSYSRREGLAKNIQYF | TGTGCCAGCAGTTACTCGCGGCGGGAGGGCCTAGCCAAAAACATTCAGTACTTC | few | TRBJ2-4 | TRBV6-2/TRBV6-3 | TRBD2
CSVEGTRVLGYTF | TGCAGCGTTGAAGGGACTCGGGTACTTGGCTACACCTTC | many | TRBJ1-2 | TRBV29-1 | NA
CASNYPQLAGFTGELFF | TGTGCCAGCAACTACCCCCAGCTAGCGGGGTTCACCGGGGAGCTGTTTTTT | NA | TRBJ2-2 | TRBV6-2/TRBV6-3 | TRBD2
CASSPVYNEQFF | TGTGCCAGCAGCCCCGTATACAATGAGCAGTTCTTC | many | TRBJ2-1 | TRBV7-9 | NA